Presented here are 30 T cell receptor beta chains from one specimen sequenced in a study of OX40 agonist ivuxolimab in advanced cancers. Clones were read by immunoSEQ multiplex PCR, and TCRdb kept only the in-frame ones, dropping some. The sample includes around 17,000 clones, 85% to 95% seen only once; the top ten take over 7%. Sample: CD4+ or CD8+ T cells sorted from blood, taken in a trial of the OX40 agonist ivuxolimab. Receptor source: an adult with an advanced solid tumor such as melanoma, head and neck, liver or kidney cancer.

J is TRBJ1-5 and V is TRBV25-1, with a weak D call TRBD1 (6 bases). From germline, CDR1 is MGHDK and CDR2 SYGVNS. V was shortened by 3 bases and J by 0 bases, with 9 bases between the two germline ends. The CDR3 runs 15 residues. This chain's CDR3 is CASSEGGLSNQPQHF. The CDR3 region has the DNA TGTGCCAGCAGTGAGGGGGGGCTTAGCAATCAGCCCCAGCATTTT.

This chain's CDR3 is CASRLALAGGYETQYF. In DNA form, the CDR3 reads TGTGCAAGTCGCTTAGCGTTAGCGGGAGGGTATGAGACCCAGTACTTC. The chain recombines TRBV12-2 with TRBJ2-5; the tabulated D call, TRBD2, remains unverified against the DNA. TRBV12-2 is a pseudogene locus. This CDR3 comprises 16 residues.

This chain connects TRBV5-4 to TRBJ1-1, with D unresolved. Trimming took off 3 bases at V and 0 bases at J, with 12 bases between the two ends. This CDR3 spans 15 amino acids. Germline V CDR1 and CDR2: SGHNT, YYREEE (reference sequence). CDR3 DNA: TGTGCCAGCAGCTATATGGGCAGCATGAACACTGAAGCTTTCTTT. As protein: CASSYMGSMNTEAFF.

This chain uses TRBV29-1 with TRBJ2-7; TRBD1 agrees at 11 bases. CDR3 length equals 15 residues. After removal of 1 base from V and 4 bases from J, the junction contained 6 bases not matched to a gene. CDR1 and CDR2 from the germline V gene are SQVTM and ANQGSEA. The CDR3 DNA is TGCAGCGTTGAAGTGGTTGGACAGGGGGCTTACGAGCAGTACTTC. Its protein product is CSVEVVGQGAYEQYF.

The V and J genes are TRBV9 and TRBJ2-5; 12 bases agree with TRBD2. V shed 4 bases, J shed 4 bases, and the junction held 11 bases outside the gene matches. The CDR3 runs to 17 residues. CDR1 and CDR2 from the germline V gene are SGDLS and YYNGEE. The CDR3 here is CASSLHPSLAGGETQYF. CDR3 DNA: TGTGCCAGCAGCCTCCACCCCTCACTAGCGGGAGGAGAGACCCAGTACTTC.

The chain links TRBV6-1 to TRBJ1-1, with no clear D. The CDR3 contains 11 residues. V was shortened by 8 bases and J by 7 bases, with 11 bases between the two germline ends. CDR1 is MNHNS, CDR2 SASEGT, per germline. The CDR3 reads CASRRAVEAFF. The CDR3 DNA follows: TGTGCCAGCCGGCGGGCCGTTGAAGCTTTCTTT.

The rearrangement joins TRBV11-3 to TRBJ2-1; no clear D gene. The CDR3 loop spans 14 amino acids. Trimming took 0 bases from V and 5 from J, leaving 8 bases between them. Germline V gene lookup returns CDR1 SGHNT and CDR2 YENEEA. The CDR3 loop reads CASSLDPGHNEQFF. DNA for the CDR3: TGTGCCAGCAGCTTAGACCCAGGCCACAATGAGCAGTTCTTC.

The chain joins TRBV7-6 to TRBJ1-1, with D perhaps TRBD1 (5 bases). This CDR3 has 13 amino acids. The V end was cut by 4 bases, the J end by 5 bases, with 11 bases between. Looked up from germline, CDR1 is SGHVS and CDR2 is FNYEAQ. The CDR3 DNA is TGTGCCAGCAGCTCGGGACCGGGGACTGAAGCTTTCTTT. It is translated as CASSSGPGTEAFF.

The V gene is TRBV28, the J gene TRBJ1-2; D call uncertain. CDR1 and CDR2 from the germline V gene are MDHEN and SYDVKM. Trimming removed 5 bases at V and 2 bases at J, with 9 bases between. This CDR3 contains 13 residues. The CDR3: CASSLTSNYGYTF. In nucleotides, the CDR3 is TGTGCCAGCAGTCTGACGTCCAACTATGGCTACACCTTC.

The CDR3 bases are TGCGCCAGCAGCCAAGGTTTACGGGTAGATACGCAGTATTTT. Its translation is CASSQGLRVDTQYF. The chain employs TRBV4-1 and TRBJ2-3; D is unresolved. V lost 1 base, J lost 5 bases, and 10 bases lay in between. CDR1 is MGHRA, CDR2 YSYEKL, per germline. The CDR3 sequence is 14 residues long.

This chain connects TRBV6-8 to TRBJ1-1, with no clear D. CDR1 and CDR2 from the germline V gene are MNHGY and SAAAGT. The V gene lost 5 bases and the J gene lost 0 bases, with 7 bases spanning the gap. The CDR3 covers 13 residues. Written as DNA, the CDR3 is TGTGCCAGCAGTGAGTTCTTGAACACTGAAGCTTTCTTT. Protein: CASSEFLNTEAFF.

This clone was seen only a few times. The chain employs TRBV7-3 and TRBJ2-3, with TRBD2 identical over 7 bases. The CDR3 contains 15 residues. Germline lookup yields CDR1 SGHTA and CDR2 FQGTGA. J lost 1 base, V lost 5 bases, and 6 bases had no gene match. The CDR3 loop reads CASSTMGGGTDTQYF. CDR3 in DNA: TGTGCCAGCAGCACCATGGGGGGGGGCACAGATACGCAGTATTTT.

The chain employs TRBV27 and TRBJ2-3, with D perhaps given as TRBD1 or TRBD2 (5 bases each). Germline CDR1 is MNHEY and CDR2 is SMNVEV (reference sequence). V lost 5 bases, J lost 5 bases, and 14 bases lay in between. CDR3 length: 14 residues. The CDR3 spells CASSNGNRIDTQYF. In DNA, the CDR3 is TGTGCCAGCAGTAACGGGAACAGGATAGATACGCAGTATTTT.

This clone was seen only a few times. The chain joins TRBV10-3 to TRBJ2-7; 7 bases are a match to TRBD1. In germline, CDR1 is ENHRY, CDR2 SYGVKD. The V segment lost 3 bases and the J segment 5 bases; nucleotides outside the gene matches: 1. The CDR3 length is 12 residues. The CDR3 is CAISDGTDEQYF. The CDR3 DNA reads as TGTGCCATCAGTGACGGGACAGACGAGCAGTACTTC.

V and J are TRBV11-2 and TRBJ2-7; 9 bases agree with TRBD1. The germline V gene encodes CDR1 SGHAT and CDR2 FQNNGV. V lost 1 base and J lost 7; bases outside the gene matches: 14. The length of the CDR3 is 17 residues. CDR3 amino acids: CASSLVFPGQGVWEQYF. The CDR3 DNA follows: TGTGCCAGCAGCTTAGTTTTTCCGGGACAGGGTGTTTGGGAGCAGTACTTC.

The rearrangement joins TRBV6-1 to TRBJ1-1; D is undetermined. V was cut by 6 bases and J by 5 bases, with 13 bases left in between. Germline assignment: CDR1 MNHNS and CDR2 SASEGT. CDR3 length: 13 amino acids. CDR3 sequence: CASSHRSGTEAFF. CDR3 DNA: TGTGCCAGCAGCCACCGAAGCGGGACTGAAGCTTTCTTT.

As for this clone: One junction end disagrees with the germline gene, perhaps due to a read error. V is TRBV11-2 and J is TRBJ1-2; D perhaps matches TRBD1 (5 bases). CDR1 and CDR2 (germline): SGHAT, FQNNGV. The CDR3 has 13 amino acids. The CDR3 reads CASSIDGAGGYTF. The CDR3 region has the DNA TGTGCCAGCAGCATAGACGGGGCAGGTGGCTACACCTTC.

The V gene is TRBV28, the J gene TRBJ1-2; 8 bases agree with TRBD1. Trimming at V came to 3 bases and at J to 6 bases, leaving 18 bases not matched to a gene. The CDR3 has 18 residues. Germline assignment: CDR1 MDHEN and CDR2 SYDVKM. The CDR3 spells CASSFRVGQGLSSDGYTF. The CDR3 DNA sequence: TGTGCCAGCAGTTTCCGGGTAGGACAGGGACTTTCCAGCGATGGCTACACCTTC.

The chain has TRBV11-2 and TRBJ2-7, with 8 bases matching TRBD2. The CDR3 covers 16 residues. Per the germline V gene, CDR1 is SGHAT and CDR2 is FQNNGV. The junction had 6 bases not matched to a gene; V was cut back by 0 bases and J by 2 bases. Here the CDR3 reads CASSLDPAGAPYEQYF. DNA for the CDR3: TGTGCCAGCAGCTTAGATCCAGCGGGAGCACCCTACGAGCAGTACTTC.

V usage is TRBV2 and J usage is TRBJ1-2, with D possibly TRBD1 on 5 matching bases. CDR3 length: 12 amino acids. CDR1 is SNHLY and CDR2 is FYNNEI in the germline V gene. The CDR3 nucleotides are TGTGCGGGGCAAGGGGCTAACTATGGCTACACCTTC. It codes for CAGQGANYGYTF. Looking up the rest from reference TRBV2 and TRBJ1-2 gives the full variable domain: EPEVTQTPSHQVTQMGQEVILRCVPISNHLYFYWYRQILGQKVEFLVSFYNNEISEKSEIFDDQFSVERPDGSNFTLKIRSTKLEDSAMYFCAGQGANYGYTFGSGTRLTVV.

This chain joins TRBV10-1 and TRBJ2-4; D not certain. CDR3 size: 16 residues. The V gene's germline CDR1 is WNHNN and CDR2 SYGVQD (reference sequence). V was shortened by 8 bases and J by 2 bases, with 19 bases between the two germline ends. CDR3 loop: CASELCSGGTKNIQYF. The DNA for the CDR3 is TGCGCCAGCGAACTATGTTCGGGTGGGACCAAAAACATTCAGTACTTC.

V is TRBV6-5 and J is TRBJ2-7; D is possibly TRBD1 (5 bases). Trimming took 0 bases from V and 5 from J, leaving 11 bases between them. The CDR3 length is 14 residues. Germline V CDR1 and CDR2: MNHEY, SVGAGI. The CDR3 sequence: CASSYSLRVHEQYF. CDR3 in DNA: TGTGCCAGCAGTTACTCCCTCAGGGTACACGAGCAGTACTTC.

The chain has TRBV13 and TRBJ2-1; D gene uncertain. CDR1 and CDR2 (germline): PRHDT, FYEKMQ (reference sequence). V was cut by 0 bases and J by 15 bases, with 12 bases left in between. CDR3 length: 12 amino acids. Here the CDR3 DNA reads TGTGCCAGCAGCTTAGGAGTCCCGGGTGTGTTCTTC. This gives the protein CASSLGVPGVFF. Complete variable domain (other parts from reference TRBV13 and TRBJ2-1): AAGVIQSPRHLIKEKRETATLKCYPIPRHDTVYWYQQGPGQDPQFLISFYEKMQSDKGSIPDRFSAQQFSDYHSELNMSSLELGDSALYFCASSLGVPGVFFGPGTRLTVL.

This sequence joins TRBV11-1 and TRBJ2-7; 9 nucleotides match TRBD2. The germline gives CDR1 SGHAT, CDR2 FQDESV (reference sequence). V lost 3 bases and J lost 5; bases outside the gene matches: 5. CDR3 length: 14 residues. The chain's CDR3 is CASSFSSGDDEQYF. CDR3 in DNA: TGTGCCAGCAGCTTTTCTAGCGGGGACGACGAGCAGTACTTC. Based on the CDR3 plus reference TRBV11-1 and TRBJ2-7, the full variable domain is EAEVAQSPRYKITEKSQAVAFWCDPISGHATLYWYRQILGQGPELLVQFQDESVVDDSQLPKDRFSAERLKGVDSTLKIQPAELGDSAMYLCASSFSSGDDEQYFGPGTRLTVT.

Only one count was recorded for this clone. The rearrangement joins TRBV7-6 to TRBJ2-5; the D gene is possibly TRBD2 (6 bases). Germline CDR1 SGHVS, CDR2 FNYEAQ. Trimming left V 1 base short and J 7 bases short, with 7 bases between. The CDR3 is 12 amino acids. The CDR3 reads CASSLEEGTQYF. The CDR3 DNA reads as TGTGCCAGCAGCTTAGAGGAGGGGACCCAGTACTTC.

A few counts support this clone. The CDR3 spells CASGSHPYEQYF. CDR3 nucleotide sequence: TGTGCTAGTGGTTCACACCCCTACGAGCAGTACTTC. This chain links TRBV12-5 with TRBJ2-7; D remains unclear. Looked up from germline, CDR1 is LGHNT and CDR2 is FRNRAP. Trimming removed 4 bases at V and 2 bases at J, with 6 bases between. The CDR3 contains 12 residues.

The chain has TRBV28 and TRBJ1-1, with 10 positions matching TRBD1. The CDR3 length is 15 residues. Germline V gene sequence: CDR1 MDHEN, CDR2 SYDVKM. With V trimmed by 7 bases and J by 6 bases, 11 bases remained unmatched. This CDR3 reads CASIDRGRNVSEAFF. The CDR3 DNA follows: TGTGCCAGCATAGACAGGGGGCGCAATGTCTCTGAAGCTTTCTTT.

V is TRBV19 and J is TRBJ1-2; TRBD1 might be the D (5 bases). This CDR3 has 15 amino acids. The germline V gene has CDR1 LNHDA and CDR2 SQIVND (reference sequence). The germline V and J ends were trimmed by 6 bases and 2 bases, with 16 bases remaining between them. In DNA, the CDR3 is TGTGCCAGTAGCTTAGGGACTGCGGTAAACTATGGCTACACCTTC. Protein product: CASSLGTAVNYGYTF. Full variable domain (rest looked up from reference TRBV19 and TRBJ1-2): DGGITQSPKYLFRKEGQNVTLSCEQNLNHDAMYWYRQDPGQGLRLIYYSQIVNDFQKGDIAEGYSVSREKKESFPLTVTSAQKNPTAFYLCASSLGTAVNYGYTFGSGTRLTVV.

The CDR3 loop reads CARSLAGSTYEQYF. Written as DNA, the CDR3 is TGTGCCAGAAGCTTGGCCGGCAGCACCTACGAGCAGTACTTC. The chain has TRBV5-3 and TRBJ2-7; D call uncertain. TRBV5-3 is reported as an ORF; its role is uncertain. Deletions cut 0 bases from V and 2 bases from J, with 9 bases between. The CDR3 length is 14 residues.

The genes are TRBV2 and TRBJ2-1, with D hard to call. CDR1 is SNHLY, CDR2 FYNNEI, per germline. Trimming shortened V by 0 bases and J by 6 bases, and 3 bases separated the two germline ends. CDR3 length: 12 residues. CDR3: CASSEAGNEQFF. CDR3 nucleotides: TGTGCCAGCAGTGAAGCAGGCAATGAGCAGTTCTTC.